This is a list of T cell receptor beta chains from one sample in a study of response to subunit inactivated influenza vaccine. TCRdb ran MiXCR on the RT-PCR reads and lists one entry per CDR3 protein. This table holds around 180,000 distinct CDR3 sequences, approximately 9.2% found once. Here the sequenced sample was non-naive T cells sorted from PBMCs, taken on the day of vaccination. These receptors were obtained from a man over 45 who received an inactivated influenza vaccine. The CDR3 runs from the conserved cysteine through the conserved F or W. The D gene is left open where the match is weak. Clone size, where shown, is once, few, many, or a class for clones that have expanded.

J gene | D gene | clone size | V gene | CDR3 DNA | CDR3 protein
TRBJ2-3 | . | medium-sized | TRBV5-1 | TGCGCCAGCAGCTTGCAGGACACAGATACGCAGTATTTT | CASSLQDTDTQYF
TRBJ2-7 | . | few | TRBV12-3/TRBV12-4 | TGTGCCAGCGCCGGGGGATGGGGAGGCGAGCAGTACTTC | CASAGGWGGEQYF
TRBJ2-3 | TRBD2 | many | TRBV4-3 | TGCGCCAGCAGCCTCGGAGGCGGGGGGGCAACAGATACGCAGTATTTT | CASSLGGGGATDTQYF
TRBJ2-7 | TRBD2 | . | TRBV20-1 | TGCTGTGCTTTCTACCTAGCGGGAGAGCCCTACGAGCAGTACTTC | CCAFYLAGEPYEQYF
TRBJ2-7 | . | many | TRBV2 | TGTGCCAGCAGTGAATGGTCCTACGAGCAGTACTTC | CASSEWSYEQYF
TRBJ2-1 | . | many | TRBV20-1 | TGCAGTGCCCCGGTAGCGGCCTACAATGAGCAGTTCTTC | CSAPVAAYNEQFF
TRBJ2-1 | TRBD1 | . | TRBV12-3/TRBV12-4 | TGTGCCAGCAGGAAGACAGGGTCCCACAATGAGCAGTTCTTC | CASRKTGSHNEQFF
TRBJ2-1 | . | . | TRBV4-3 | TGCGCCAGCAGCCAAGCCGGGGCAGGGGCCCCCAATGAGCAGTTCTTC | CASSQAGAGAPNEQFF
TRBJ1-6 | . | few | TRBV7-2 | TGTGCCAGCACTCCAGGAGTAGGGGCGGGTTCACCCCTCCACTTT | CASTPGVGAGSPLHF
TRBJ2-7 | . | few | TRBV28 | TGTGCCAGCAGTTTAATGGCAGCCTATACCTACGAGCAGTACTTC | CASSLMAAYTYEQYF
TRBJ2-3 | TRBD2 | many | TRBV9 | TGTGCCAGCAGCGTAGGACTAGCGGGAGGTGGAGATACGCAGTATTTT | CASSVGLAGGGDTQYF
TRBJ2-1 | . | many | TRBV4-3 | TGCGCCAGCAGCCAAGATTCCTCCCCCGTGGAGCAGTTCTTC | CASSQDSSPVEQFF
TRBJ1-1 | . | . | TRBV29-1 | TGCAGCGTTGGGCGGCAGGTCGCTGGGACTGAAGCTTTCTTT | CSVGRQVAGTEAFF
TRBJ2-7 | . | . | TRBV2 | TGTGCCAGCAGAGTGGACTTGTCCTACGAGCAGTACTTC | CASRVDLSYEQYF
TRBJ1-5 | . | many | TRBV11-2 | TGTGCCAGCAGCTTATCGGCGGGCCAGCCCCAGCATTTT | CASSLSAGQPQHF
TRBJ1-4 | TRBD1 | few | TRBV20-1 | TGCAGTGCCCGGACAGGGCTAAAGGGTGAAAAACTGTTTTTT | CSARTGLKGEKLFF
TRBJ1-1 | . | many | TRBV5-1 | TGCGCCAGCAGCTCGGGAACGAACACTGAAGCTTTCTTT | CASSSGTNTEAFF
TRBJ2-3 | TRBD2 | . | TRBV5-1 | TGCGCCAGCAGCTTGACTCAGCGGGACACAGATACGCAGTATTTT | CASSLTQRDTDTQYF
TRBJ2-3 | . | many | TRBV5-6 | TGTGCCAGCAGCTTGGGGGAGTACGGCACAGATACGCAGTATTTT | CASSLGEYGTDTQYF
TRBJ1-1 | . | few | TRBV3-1 | TGTGCCAGCAGCCCTCGGCCGAACACTGAAGCTTTCTTT | CASSPRPNTEAFF
TRBJ1-6 | . | . | TRBV12-3/TRBV12-4 | TGTGCCAGCAGTTCCAGGAGCTCCTATAATTCACCCCTCCACTTT | CASSSRSSYNSPLHF
TRBJ2-5 | . | . | TRBV29-1 | TGCAGCGTTCGGATCTCTGGGGTGACCTCCCCAGAGACCCAGTACTTC | CSVRISGVTSPETQYF
TRBJ2-5 | . | many | TRBV5-1 | TGCGCCAGCAGCCCCGGGACTGCACAAGAGACCCAGTACTTC | CASSPGTAQETQYF
TRBJ2-1 | TRBD2 | few | TRBV7-9 | TGTGCCAGCAGCCCTAGCGGGATTACCTACAATGAGCAGTTCTTC | CASSPSGITYNEQFF
TRBJ1-3 | . | . | TRBV5-6 | TGTGCCAGCAGCTTGGAAGGGGTTCGGAACACCATATATTTT | CASSLEGVRNTIYF
TRBJ1-1 | TRBD1 | . | TRBV19 | TGTGCCAGTAGGGAACAGGGGGCCTTTACTGAAGCTTTCTTT | CASREQGAFTEAFF
TRBJ1-4 | . | . | TRBV7-9 | TGTGCCAGCAGCCCAACGGGCGGGTTTAATGAAAAACTGTTTTTT | CASSPTGGFNEKLFF
TRBJ1-2 | . | . | TRBV4-3 | TGCGCCAGCAGCCAGGATTATCTGCAGGGGTCCTATGGCTACACCTTC | CASSQDYLQGSYGYTF
TRBJ2-7 | TRBD2 | . | TRBV3-1 | TGTGCCAGCAGCCAAACTAGCGGCTACGAGCAGTACTTC | CASSQTSGYEQYF
TRBJ2-3 | TRBD2 | many | TRBV20-1 | TGCAGTGCCACACTAGCGGGGGGCACAGATACGCAGTATTTT | CSATLAGGTDTQYF
TRBJ2-1 | TRBD2 | many | TRBV13 | TGTGCCAGCAGCTTAGAGGCTAGCGGGAGGGGGGGTAACAATGAGCAGTTCTTC | CASSLEASGRGGNNEQFF
TRBJ2-1 | TRBD2 | few | TRBV7-9 | TGTGCCAGCAGCTTAGATCTAGGACTAGTCAATGAGCAGTTCTTC | CASSLDLGLVNEQFF
TRBJ2-5 | . | many | TRBV7-8 | TGTGCCAGCAGCTTAGGCAGCGAGAGAGGGGCCCAGTACTTC | CASSLGSERGAQYF
TRBJ2-1 | . | few | TRBV7-2 | TGTGCCAGCAGCTTAGACCCGGGCTACAATGAGCAGTTCTTC | CASSLDPGYNEQFF
TRBJ2-1 | . | many | TRBV29-1 | TGCAGCGTTGACCTGAACCTGAAGACTAGTGGTGAGCAGTTCTTC | CSVDLNLKTSGEQFF
TRBJ1-5 | . | few | TRBV5-1 | TGCGCCAGCAGCTTGGAGGGTAATAATCAGCCCCAGCATTTT | CASSLEGNNQPQHF
TRBJ1-6 | TRBD1 | . | TRBV7-8 | TGTGCCAGCAGCTCCGGTCCCGGGACAGGGAGCTCCTATAATTCACCCCTCCACTTT | CASSSGPGTGSSYNSPLHF
TRBJ1-1 | . | few | TRBV5-8 | TGTGCCAGCAGCCAGATATACAGGGTGCCTGAAGCTTTCTTT | CASSQIYRVPEAFF
TRBJ1-2 | . | many | TRBV3-1 | TGTGCCAGCACCACCAGCATTTTAACAGGGAGAAATGGCTACACCTTC | CASTTSILTGRNGYTF
TRBJ2-7 | TRBD2 | many | TRBV9 | TGTGCCAGCAGCGTAGTTGCTAGCGGGAGTAACGGGGAGCAGTACTTC | CASSVVASGSNGEQYF
TRBJ2-7 | TRBD1 | . | TRBV18 | TGTACCAGCTCCCAAAGACAGGGGTTATACGAGCAGTACTTC | CTSSQRQGLYEQYF
TRBJ2-2 | TRBD2 | . | TRBV27 | TGTGCCAGCAGTTTATCGAACAGGGGGTCTAGCGGGGGCACCGGGGAGCTGTTTTTT | CASSLSNRGSSGGTGELFF
TRBJ1-1 | TRBD1 | few | TRBV7-2 | TGTGCCAGCAGCTTAGCGCCGGGGACAGGCTCCGACGCTTTCTTT | CASSLAPGTGSDAFF
TRBJ2-1 | TRBD1 | few | TRBV7-2 | TGTGCCAGCAGTTCCATGCCCGGCAGGGGGCATAGTGAGCAGTTCTTC | CASSSMPGRGHSEQFF
TRBJ1-1 | . | few | TRBV7-9 | TGTGCCAGCAGCCCGGGACCAAACACTGAAGCTTTCTTT | CASSPGPNTEAFF
TRBJ1-4 | TRBD1 | . | TRBV4-3 | TGCGCCAGCAGCCAAGTAATAGGGGGCGCCGGGGGTGAAAAACTGTTTTTT | CASSQVIGGAGGEKLFF
TRBJ2-1 | TRBD1 | many | TRBV20-1 | TGCAGTGGGGACAGCTCCTACAATGAGCAGTTCTTC | CSGDSSYNEQFF
TRBJ2-5 | . | few | TRBV7-9 | TGTGCCAGCAGCTTAGGTGGGGTAGACCAAGAGACCCAGTACTTC | CASSLGGVDQETQYF